Included here is one T cell receptor beta chain sequence, with context. The antigen is undetermined. Produced via immunoSEQ multiplex PCR; TCRdb's table is partial and in-frame only. In the table there are 72,000 or so clones, 80% to 90% of which are singletons. This sample was included in a study of OX40 agonist ivuxolimab in advanced cancers. Turning to the study itself: Melanoma, hepatocellular carcinoma, head and neck or renal cell cancer occurred in dose-escalation patients. Eligibility rules accepted prior anti-PD-1, anti-PD-L1 or anti-CTLA-4 therapy, and approximately 40% had some. Points from the study as a whole: Partial responders at 0.1-3.0 mg/kg showed near-lowest clonal expansion. The study found that CD8+ T cells averaged more expanded clones than CD4+.

The CDR3 spans 13 residues. Germline loops: CDR1 LNHDA, CDR2 SQIVND (reference sequence). Trimming cost V 4 bases and J 4 bases; bases outside gene matches: 4. The rearrangement joins TRBV19 to TRBJ2-7; TRBD1 matches 7 bases. This clonotype was obtained from an adult with an advanced solid tumor such as melanoma, head and neck, liver or kidney cancer. Sequencing was performed on CD4+ or CD8+ T cells sorted from blood, taken in a trial of the OX40 agonist ivuxolimab. Written as DNA, the CDR3 is TGTGCCAGTAGTAAGGGACAGATATACGAGCAGTACTTC. As protein: CASSKGQIYEQYF.